This T cell receptor (beta chain) was sequenced for a study of cytomegalovirus exposure and HLA in healthy donors. Germline lookup yields CDR1 SGHDN and CDR2 FVKESK. The length of the CDR3 is 16 residues. The trim removed 1 base at V and 14 bases at J, leaving 16 bases unmatched. Use of 60 Vbeta and 13 Jbeta primers characterized the PCR. TCRdb's table, derived via immunoSEQ multiplex PCR, lists solely in-frame clones and lacks some. The table includes 150,000 to 200,000 clones, about four fifths detected once. The specimen was PBMCs. This TCR came from a woman between 18 and 29 years old in good health and CMV-seropositive. V and J are TRBV14 and TRBJ1-4; TRBD1 matches at 7 bases. The CDR3 sequence: CASSQAAGQPGINLFF. The CDR3 nucleotides are TGTGCCAGCAGCCAAGCTGCGGGACAGCCAGGGATTAATCTGTTTTTT.